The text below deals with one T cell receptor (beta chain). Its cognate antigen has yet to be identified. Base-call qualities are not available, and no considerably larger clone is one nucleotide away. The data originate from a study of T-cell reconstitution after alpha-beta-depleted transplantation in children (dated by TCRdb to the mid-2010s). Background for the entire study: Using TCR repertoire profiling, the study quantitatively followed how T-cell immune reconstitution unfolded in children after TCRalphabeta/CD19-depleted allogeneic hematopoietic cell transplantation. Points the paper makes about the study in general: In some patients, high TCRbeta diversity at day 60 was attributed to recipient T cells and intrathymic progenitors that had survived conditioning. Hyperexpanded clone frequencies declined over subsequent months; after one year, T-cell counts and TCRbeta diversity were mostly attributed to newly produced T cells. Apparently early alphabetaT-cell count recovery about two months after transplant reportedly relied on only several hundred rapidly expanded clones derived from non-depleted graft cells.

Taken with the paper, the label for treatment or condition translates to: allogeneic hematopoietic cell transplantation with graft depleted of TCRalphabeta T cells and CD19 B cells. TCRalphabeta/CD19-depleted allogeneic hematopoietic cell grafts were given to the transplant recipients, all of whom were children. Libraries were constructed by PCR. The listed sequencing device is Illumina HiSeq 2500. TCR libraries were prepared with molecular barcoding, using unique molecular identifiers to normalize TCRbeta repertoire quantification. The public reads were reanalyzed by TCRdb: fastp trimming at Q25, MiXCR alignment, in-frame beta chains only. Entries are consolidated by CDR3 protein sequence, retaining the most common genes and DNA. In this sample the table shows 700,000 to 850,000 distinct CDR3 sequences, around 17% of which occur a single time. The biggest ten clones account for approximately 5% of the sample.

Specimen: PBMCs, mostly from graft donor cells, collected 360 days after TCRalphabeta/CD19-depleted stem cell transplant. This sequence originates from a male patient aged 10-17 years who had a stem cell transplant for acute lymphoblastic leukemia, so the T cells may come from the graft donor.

The CDR3 loop reads CASSGAEAKNIQYF. The DNA sequence is given as TGCGCCAGCAGTGGGGCAGAAGCCAAAAACATTCAGTACTTC. The chain employs TRBV10-1 and TRBJ2-4, with the D gene call left open. The CDR3 holds 14 amino acids from the cysteine to the phenylalanine. Only the CDR3 region is kept as DNA, spanning 42 bases read in frame from base 1. Trimming at the junction amounts to 4 bases on V and 0 bases on J, and the germline ends lie 7 bases apart. Reading the germline V gene (reference sequence) gives CDR1 WNHNN and CDR2 SYGVQD.